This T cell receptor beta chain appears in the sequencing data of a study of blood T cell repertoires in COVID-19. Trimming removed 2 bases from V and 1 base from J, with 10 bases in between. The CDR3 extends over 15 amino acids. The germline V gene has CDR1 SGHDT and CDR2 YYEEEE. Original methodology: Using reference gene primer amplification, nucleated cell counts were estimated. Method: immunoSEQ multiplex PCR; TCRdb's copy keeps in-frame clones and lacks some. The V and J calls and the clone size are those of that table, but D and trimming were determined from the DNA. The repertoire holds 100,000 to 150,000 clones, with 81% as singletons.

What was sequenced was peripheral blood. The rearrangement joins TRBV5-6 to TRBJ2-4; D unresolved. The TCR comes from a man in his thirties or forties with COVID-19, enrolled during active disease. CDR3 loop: CASSFSVLAKNIQYF. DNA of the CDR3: TGTGCCAGCAGCTTCTCCGTTCTGGCCAAAAACATTCAGTACTTC.